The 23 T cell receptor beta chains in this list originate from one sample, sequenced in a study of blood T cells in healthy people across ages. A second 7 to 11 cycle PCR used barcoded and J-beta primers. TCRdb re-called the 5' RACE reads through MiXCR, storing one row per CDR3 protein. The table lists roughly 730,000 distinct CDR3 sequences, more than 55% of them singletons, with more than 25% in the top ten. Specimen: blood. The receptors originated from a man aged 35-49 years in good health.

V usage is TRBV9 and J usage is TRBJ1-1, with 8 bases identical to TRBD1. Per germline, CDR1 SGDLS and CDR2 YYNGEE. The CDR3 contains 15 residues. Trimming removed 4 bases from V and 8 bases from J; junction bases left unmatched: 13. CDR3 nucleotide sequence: TGTGCCAGCAGCCCCCTAATCACGGACAGGGAGGAAGCTTTCTTT. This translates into CASSPLITDREEAFF.

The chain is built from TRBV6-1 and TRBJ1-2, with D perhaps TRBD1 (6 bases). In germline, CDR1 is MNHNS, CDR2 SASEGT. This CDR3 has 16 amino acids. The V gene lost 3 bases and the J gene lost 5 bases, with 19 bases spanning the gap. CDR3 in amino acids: CASSEAGQGIGYGYTF. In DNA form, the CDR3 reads TGTGCCAGCAGTGAGGCCGGGCAGGGGATTGGGTATGGCTACACCTTC.

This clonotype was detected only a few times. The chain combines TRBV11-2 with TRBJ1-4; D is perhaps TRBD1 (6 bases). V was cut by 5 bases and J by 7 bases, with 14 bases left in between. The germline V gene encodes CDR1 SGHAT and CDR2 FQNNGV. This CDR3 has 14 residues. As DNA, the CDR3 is TGTGCCAGCAGCCATACAGGGTACGGTGAAAAACTGTTTTTT. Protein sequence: CASSHTGYGEKLFF.

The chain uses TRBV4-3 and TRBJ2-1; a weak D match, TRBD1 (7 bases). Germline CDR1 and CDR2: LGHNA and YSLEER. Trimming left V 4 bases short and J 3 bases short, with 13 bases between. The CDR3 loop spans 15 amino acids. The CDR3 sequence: CASSRSRDSYNEQFF. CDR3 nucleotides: TGCGCCAGCAGCCGTTCGCGGGACAGCTACAATGAGCAGTTCTTC.

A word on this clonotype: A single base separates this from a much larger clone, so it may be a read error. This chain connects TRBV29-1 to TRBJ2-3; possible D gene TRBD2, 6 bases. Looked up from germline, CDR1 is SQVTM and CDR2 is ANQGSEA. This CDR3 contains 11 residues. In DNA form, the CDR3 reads TGCAGCGTCGGAGGGGCAGATACGCACTATTTT. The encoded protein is CSVGGADTHYF.

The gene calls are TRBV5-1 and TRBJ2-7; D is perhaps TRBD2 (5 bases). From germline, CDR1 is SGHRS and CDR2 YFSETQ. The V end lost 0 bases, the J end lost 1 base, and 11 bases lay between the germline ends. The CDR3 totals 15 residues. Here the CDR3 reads CASSLESGKSYEQYF. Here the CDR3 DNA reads TGCGCCAGCAGCTTGGAATCCGGGAAATCCTACGAGCAGTACTTC.

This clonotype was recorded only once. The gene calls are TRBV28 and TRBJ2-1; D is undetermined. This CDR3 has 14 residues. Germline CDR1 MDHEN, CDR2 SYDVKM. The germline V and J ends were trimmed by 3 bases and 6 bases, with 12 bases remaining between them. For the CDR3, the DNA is TGTGCCAGCAGTTTCGGGCTCATCCTCAATGAGCAGTTCTTC. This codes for CASSFGLILNEQFF.

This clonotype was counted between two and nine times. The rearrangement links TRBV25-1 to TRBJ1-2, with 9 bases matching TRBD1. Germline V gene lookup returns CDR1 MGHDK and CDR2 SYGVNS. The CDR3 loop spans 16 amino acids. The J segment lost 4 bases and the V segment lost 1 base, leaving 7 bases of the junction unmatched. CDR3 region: CASSESGTGIPYGYTF. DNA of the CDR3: TGTGCCAGCAGTGAATCCGGGACAGGGATCCCCTATGGCTACACCTTC.

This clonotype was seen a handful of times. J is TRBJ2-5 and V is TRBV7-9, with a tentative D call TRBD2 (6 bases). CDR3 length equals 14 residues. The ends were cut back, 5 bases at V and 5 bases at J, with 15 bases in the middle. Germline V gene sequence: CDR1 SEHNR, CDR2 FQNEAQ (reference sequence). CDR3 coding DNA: TGTGCCAGCAGCCCGATTAGCGGTGGTGAGACCCAGTACTTC. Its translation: CASSPISGGETQYF. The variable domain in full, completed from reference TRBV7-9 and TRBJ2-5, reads DTGVSQNPRHKITKRGQNVTFRCDPISEHNRLYWYRQTLGQGPEFLTYFQNEAQLEKSRLLSDRFSAERPKGSFSTLEIQRTEQGDSAMYLCASSPISGGETQYFGPGTRLLVL.

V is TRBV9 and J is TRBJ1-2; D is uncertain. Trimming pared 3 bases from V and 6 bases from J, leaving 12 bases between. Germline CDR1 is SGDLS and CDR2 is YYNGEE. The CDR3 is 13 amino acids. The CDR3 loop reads CASSDKLSHGYTF. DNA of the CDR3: TGTGCCAGCAGCGATAAACTTTCTCATGGCTACACCTTC.

In nucleotides, the CDR3 is TGCAGCGTCGCCGGACTAGCGGGCGACTACGAGCAGTACTTC. Translated, it gives CSVAGLAGDYEQYF. The chain couples TRBV29-1 to TRBJ2-7; TRBD2 aligns across 11 bases. J lost 3 bases, V lost 6 bases, and 7 bases had no gene match. The CDR3 loop spans 14 amino acids. Germline CDR1 SQVTM, CDR2 ANQGSEA.

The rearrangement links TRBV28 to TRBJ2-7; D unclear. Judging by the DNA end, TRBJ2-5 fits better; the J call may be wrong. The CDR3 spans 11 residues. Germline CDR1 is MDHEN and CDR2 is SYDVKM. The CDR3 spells CASSMERTQYF. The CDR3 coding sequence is TGTGCCAGCAGTATGGAACGGACCCAGTACTTC.

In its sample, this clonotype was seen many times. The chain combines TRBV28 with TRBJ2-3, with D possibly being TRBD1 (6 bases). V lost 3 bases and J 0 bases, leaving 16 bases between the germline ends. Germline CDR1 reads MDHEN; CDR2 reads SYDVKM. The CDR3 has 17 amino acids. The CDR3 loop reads CASSFVMTGRSTDTQYF. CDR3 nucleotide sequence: TGTGCCAGCAGTTTTGTTATGACAGGCCGTAGCACAGATACGCAGTATTTT. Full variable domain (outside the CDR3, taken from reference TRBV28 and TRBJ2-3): DVKVTQSSRYLVKRTGEKVFLECVQDMDHENMFWYRQDPGLGLRLIYFSYDVKMKEKGDIPEGYSVSREKKERFSLILESASTNQTSMYLCASSFVMTGRSTDTQYFGPGTRLTVL.

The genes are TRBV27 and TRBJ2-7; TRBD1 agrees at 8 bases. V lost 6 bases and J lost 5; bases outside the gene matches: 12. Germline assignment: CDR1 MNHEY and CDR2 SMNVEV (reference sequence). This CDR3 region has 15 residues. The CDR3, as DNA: TGTGCCAGCAGAACGACAGGGGACCCCCTCGACGAGCAGTACTTC. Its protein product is CASRTTGDPLDEQYF.

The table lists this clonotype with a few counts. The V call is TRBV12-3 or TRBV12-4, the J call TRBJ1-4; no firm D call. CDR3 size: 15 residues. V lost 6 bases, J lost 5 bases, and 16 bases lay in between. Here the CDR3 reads CASRLNPFGNEKLFF. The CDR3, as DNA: TGTGCCAGCAGACTTAACCCGTTTGGGAATGAAAAACTGTTTTTT.

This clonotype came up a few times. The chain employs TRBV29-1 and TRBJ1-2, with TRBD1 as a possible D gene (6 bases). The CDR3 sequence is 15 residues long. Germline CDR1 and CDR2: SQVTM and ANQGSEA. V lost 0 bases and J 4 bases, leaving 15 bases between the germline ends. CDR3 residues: CSVEDRAGVSYGYTF. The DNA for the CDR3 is TGCAGCGTTGAAGATCGGGCAGGGGTGTCCTATGGCTACACCTTC. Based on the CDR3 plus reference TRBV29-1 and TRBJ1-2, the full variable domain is SAVISQKPSRDICQRGTSLTIQCQVDSQVTMMFWYRQQPGQSLTLIATANQGSEATYESGFVIDKFPISRPNLTFSTLTVSNMSPEDSSIYLCSVEDRAGVSYGYTFGSGTRLTVV.

This CDR3 is CASSKEENSSYEQYF. CDR3 bases: TGTGCCAGCAGCAAAGAGGAGAACAGCTCCTACGAGCAGTACTTC. This chain links TRBV21-1 with TRBJ2-7. TRBV21-1 represents a pseudogene. The CDR3 totals 15 residues.

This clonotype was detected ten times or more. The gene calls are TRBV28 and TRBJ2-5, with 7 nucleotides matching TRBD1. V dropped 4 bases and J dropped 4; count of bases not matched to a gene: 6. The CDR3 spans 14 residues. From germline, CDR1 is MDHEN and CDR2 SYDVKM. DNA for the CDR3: TGTGCCAGCAGTTCCGGGGACAGCACAGAGACCCAGTACTTC. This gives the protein CASSSGDSTETQYF.

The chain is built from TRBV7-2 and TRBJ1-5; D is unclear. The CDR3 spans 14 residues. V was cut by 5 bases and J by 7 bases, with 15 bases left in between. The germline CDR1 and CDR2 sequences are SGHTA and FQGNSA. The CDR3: CASSIRRGEQPQHF. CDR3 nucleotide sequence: TGTGCCAGCAGCATCAGACGGGGTGAACAGCCCCAGCATTTT.

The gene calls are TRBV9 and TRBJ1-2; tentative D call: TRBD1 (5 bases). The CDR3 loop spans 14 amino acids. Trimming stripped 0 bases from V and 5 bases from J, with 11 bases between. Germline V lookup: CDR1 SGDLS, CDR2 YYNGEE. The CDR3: CASSVASAGYGYTF. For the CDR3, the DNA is TGTGCCAGCAGCGTAGCTTCGGCAGGGTATGGCTACACCTTC.

DNA for the CDR3: TGTGCTAGTGGTTTGTTGGGGTACGAGCAGTACTTC. This translates into CASGLLGYEQYF. V and J are TRBV12-5 and TRBJ2-7; no clear D gene. The CDR3 is 12 amino acids. V lost 2 bases and J 4 bases, leaving 6 bases between the germline ends. Germline-derived CDR1 and CDR2 are LGHNT and FRNRAP.

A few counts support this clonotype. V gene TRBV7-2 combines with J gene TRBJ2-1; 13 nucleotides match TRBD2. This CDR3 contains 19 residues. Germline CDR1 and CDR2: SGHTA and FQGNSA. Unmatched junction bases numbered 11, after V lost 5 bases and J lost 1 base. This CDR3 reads CASSHPRTSGSRSYNEQFF. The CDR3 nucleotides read TGTGCCAGCAGCCATCCCAGGACTAGCGGGAGTAGGTCCTACAATGAGCAGTTCTTC.

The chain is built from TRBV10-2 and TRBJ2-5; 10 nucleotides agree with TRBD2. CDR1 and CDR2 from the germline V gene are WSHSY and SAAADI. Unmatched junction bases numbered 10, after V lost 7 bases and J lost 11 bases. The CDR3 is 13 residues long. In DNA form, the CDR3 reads TGCGCCAGCACTAGCGGGGGCTACAATGAGCAGTACTTC. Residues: CASTSGGYNEQYF.